The source of this TCR beta chain is a study of Graves' ophthalmopathy and Graves' hyperthyroidism. Study in general: The collection of peripheral blood took place at initial diagnosis, before any treatment.

Patients newly diagnosed with hyperthyroidism, under 2 months' duration, were aged 18 to 65, the study reports. Uncontrolled infections, pregnancy, lactation or other autoimmune diseases led to patient exclusion. This clonotype was recorded many times. RNA served as the template for amplifying TCR beta CDR3 regions. RT-PCR was first run with HTBI primers, then multiplex PCR in a second round. One entry per CDR3 protein, called by TCRdb with MiXCR from the multiplex PCR reads. The sample consists of hundreds of thousands of distinct CDR3 sequences, around 20% of them appearing once. The sample taken for sequencing was peripheral blood. The TCR was taken from a woman under 30 with stable Graves' hyperthyroidism.

The CDR3 spells CASSSPGLAGVETQYF. In nucleotides, the CDR3 is TGTGCCAGCAGCTCACCGGGACTAGCGGGAGTTGAGACCCAGTACTTC. The chain carries TRBV7-2 and TRBJ2-5, with TRBD2 matching 14 bases. J lost 5 bases, V lost 4 bases, and 6 bases had no gene match. Germline V gene lookup returns CDR1 SGHTA and CDR2 FQGNSA. This CDR3 is 16 amino acids long.